The text below deals with one TCR beta chain. J lost 5 bases, V lost 5 bases, and 6 bases had no gene match. The CDR3 consists of 13 residues. Germline CDR1 is SGHRS and CDR2 is YFSETQ. The data belong to a study of blood T cell repertoires in COVID-19. Study-level background: The origin of the acute and convalescent COVID-19 samples was the United States, Italy and Spain. T cells, B-cell-depleted T cells, or PBMCs supplied cDNA or gDNA.

As handled by the study authors: Researchers report that nucleated cell counts were estimated from reference gene primer amplification. The assay was immunoSEQ multiplex PCR, and TCRdb's table has in-frame clones only and misses some. V, J and clone size were drawn from that table, and D and trimming were deduced from the DNA. This sample has around 150,000 clones, with 65% to 80% found just once. The chain recombines TRBV5-1 with TRBJ2-5, with TRBD2 identical over 7 bases. The TCR comes from a man aged 50 to 60 with acute or convalescent COVID-19. Source material: peripheral blood. CDR3 nucleotides: TGCGCCAGCAGGGCGGGGGTTTCGGAGACCCAGTACTTC. Protein: CASRAGVSETQYF.